Below, 15 T cell receptor beta chains from the same sample are listed, as sequenced in a study of shared T cell receptors in the human thymus. The method was immunoSEQ multiplex PCR; TCRdb's version includes in-frame clones alone and lacks a portion of them. Of hundreds of thousands of clones in the sample, 95% were seen once. The sequencing sample was made of thymocytes. The source of these receptors is a human donor.

The V gene is TRBV27, the J gene TRBJ1-4; tentative D call: TRBD1 (6 bases). Trimming took 6 bases from V and 7 from J, leaving 12 bases between them. There are 13 residues in the CDR3. From germline, CDR1 is MNHEY and CDR2 SMNVEV (reference sequence). The CDR3 region has the DNA TGTGCCAGCAGCCAGGGGCGTAGTGAAAAACTGTTTTTT. Its translation: CASSQGRSEKLFF.

The chain links TRBV7-9 to TRBJ1-2; TRBD1 aligns across 9 bases. The V segment lost 4 bases and the J segment 8 bases; nucleotides outside the gene matches: 14. Germline V gene data show CDR1 as SEHNR and CDR2 as FQNEAQ (reference sequence). This CDR3 spans 16 amino acids. The CDR3 nucleotides read TGTGCCAGCAGCTACTACTCCACCAGGGACAGGGTAGGCTACACCTTC. It codes for CASSYYSTRDRVGYTF.

The J gene is TRBJ2-1, the V gene TRBV7-8, with a weak D call TRBD2 (6 bases). Germline lookup yields CDR1 SGHVS and CDR2 FQNEAQ. V was pared by 3 bases and J by 10 bases, with 19 bases between. This CDR3 contains 15 residues. CDR3 coding DNA: TGTGCCAGCAGCTTTGGGACGGGAGAAACTTGCGAGCAGTTCTTC. It translates to CASSFGTGETCEQFF. The full variable domain, in which reference TRBV7-8 and TRBJ2-1 provide the parts outside the CDR3, is GAGVSQSPRYKVAKRGQDVALRCDPISGHVSLFWYQQALGQGPEFLTYFQNEAQLDKSGLPSDRFFAERPEGSVSTLKIQRTQQEDSAVYLCASSFGTGETCEQFFGPGTRLTVL.

The chain combines TRBV30 with TRBJ1-1; 9 bases are a match to TRBD1. With V trimmed by 3 bases and J by 6 bases, 11 bases remained unmatched. The V gene's germline CDR1 is GTSNPN and CDR2 SVGIG (reference sequence). This CDR3 has 15 residues. CDR3: CAWSFPDRGDPEAFF. The DNA for the CDR3 is TGTGCCTGGAGCTTCCCCGACAGGGGGGATCCTGAAGCTTTCTTT. The full variable domain, its missing parts supplied by reference TRBV30 and TRBJ1-1, is SQTIHQWPATLVQPVGSPLSLECTVEGTSNPNLYWYRQAAGRGLQLLFYSVGIGQISSEVPQNLSASRPQDRQFILSSKKLLLSDSGFYLCAWSFPDRGDPEAFFGQGTRLTVV.

The genes are TRBV28 and TRBJ2-5, with TRBD1 as a possible D gene (6 bases). CDR3 length: 14 amino acids. Trimming took 2 bases from V and 1 from J, leaving 8 bases between them. CDR1 is MDHEN, CDR2 SYDVKM, per germline. CDR3 sequence reads: CASSLTGFQETQYF. CDR3 sequence (DNA): TGTGCCAGCAGTTTAACAGGGTTCCAAGAGACCCAGTACTTC.

The chain couples TRBV2 to TRBJ1-1; tentative D call: TRBD1 (6 bases). Germline lookup yields CDR1 SNHLY and CDR2 FYNNEI. V lost 8 bases and J lost 0, with 22 bases in between. The CDR3 consists of 17 residues. This CDR3 is CASASVAGRGVNTEAFF. CDR3 in DNA: TGTGCCAGCGCCAGTGTAGCTGGGAGGGGGGTGAACACTGAAGCTTTCTTT.

The chain uses TRBV5-6 and TRBJ2-7; maybe TRBD1 (5 bases). The ends were cut back, 1 base at V and 3 bases at J, with 14 bases in the middle. Looked up from germline, CDR1 is SGHDT and CDR2 is YYEEEE. This CDR3 has 15 amino acids. In nucleotides, the CDR3 is TGTGCCAGCAGCTTGTACCTGGGAAGGGGCTACGAGCAGTACTTC. Its protein product is CASSLYLGRGYEQYF.

The chain recombines TRBV7-9 with TRBJ2-5; 8 nucleotides agree with TRBD1. In germline, CDR1 is SEHNR, CDR2 FQNEAQ (reference sequence). Trimming at V came to 4 bases and at J to 6 bases, leaving 7 bases not matched to a gene. This CDR3 has 14 amino acids. The CDR3 reads CASSSLTGVKTQYF. CDR3 in DNA: TGTGCCAGCAGCTCCCTGACAGGGGTTAAGACCCAGTACTTC.

The chain is built from TRBV28 and TRBJ2-1; no firm D call. V was cut by 5 bases and J by 10 bases, with 12 bases left in between. The CDR3 is made up of 12 amino acids. Germline assignment: CDR1 MDHEN and CDR2 SYDVKM. This CDR3 reads CASSPDTREQFF. CDR3 nucleotides: TGTGCCAGCAGTCCTGACACCCGAGAGCAGTTCTTC.

The rearrangement links TRBV5-1 to TRBJ1-2, with D uncertain. CDR1 is SGHRS and CDR2 is YFSETQ in the germline V gene. This CDR3 has 15 amino acids. Trimming removed 0 bases from V and 0 bases from J, with 9 bases in between. CDR3 protein: CASSLVLGANYGYTF. DNA for the CDR3: TGCGCCAGCAGCTTGGTACTGGGAGCTAACTATGGCTACACCTTC.

V usage is TRBV20-1 and J usage is TRBJ2-7; 8 positions agree with TRBD1. Germline CDR1 reads DFQATT; CDR2 reads SNEGSKA (reference sequence). This CDR3 is 11 amino acids long. V trimming: 5 bases; J trimming: 6 bases; junction bases outside the gene matches: 3. The CDR3 is CSAPTGVEQYF. The CDR3 DNA follows: TGCAGTGCTCCGACAGGGGTCGAGCAGTACTTC.

This chain connects TRBV19 to TRBJ2-7; TRBD2 is a possible D gene (6 bases). CDR3 length: 16 amino acids. Trimming stripped 1 base from V and 0 bases from J, with 13 bases between. From germline, CDR1 is LNHDA and CDR2 SQIVND (reference sequence). For the CDR3, the DNA is TGTGCCAGTAGTATAGCTGGGACTGAGAGCTCCTACGAGCAGTACTTC. It translates to CASSIAGTESSYEQYF.

This chain joins TRBV7-9 and TRBJ2-1, with 7 bases aligning to TRBD2. V gave up 4 bases and J gave up 2 bases; unmatched junction bases: 8. CDR1 is SEHNR, CDR2 FQNEAQ, per germline (reference sequence). This CDR3 is 16 amino acids long. The CDR3 loop reads CASSSALAGPYNEQFF. CDR3 nucleotide sequence: TGTGCCAGCAGCTCGGCCTTAGCGGGCCCCTACAATGAGCAGTTCTTC.

CDR3 amino acids: CASSPRGREAEGYTQYF. CDR3 DNA: TGCGCCAGCAGCCCCAGAGGGCGGGAGGCCGAGGGTTATACGCAGTATTTT. The rearrangement links TRBV5-1 to TRBJ2-3, with TRBD2 matching over 8 bases. The CDR3 extends over 17 amino acids. The V and J ends lost 4 bases and 7 bases, in that order; junction bases with no gene match: 17. Looked up from germline, CDR1 is SGHRS and CDR2 is YFSETQ.

The V and J genes are TRBV25-1 and TRBJ2-7; D may be TRBD1 (5 bases). Germline V gene data show CDR1 as MGHDK and CDR2 as SYGVNS. Trimming cost V 4 bases and J 0 bases, with 13 bases left between them. The CDR3 extends over 15 amino acids. The CDR3 region has the DNA TGTGCCAGCAGTGGAGGACAACTCCTCTCCTACGAGCAGTACTTC. Its protein is CASSGGQLLSYEQYF.